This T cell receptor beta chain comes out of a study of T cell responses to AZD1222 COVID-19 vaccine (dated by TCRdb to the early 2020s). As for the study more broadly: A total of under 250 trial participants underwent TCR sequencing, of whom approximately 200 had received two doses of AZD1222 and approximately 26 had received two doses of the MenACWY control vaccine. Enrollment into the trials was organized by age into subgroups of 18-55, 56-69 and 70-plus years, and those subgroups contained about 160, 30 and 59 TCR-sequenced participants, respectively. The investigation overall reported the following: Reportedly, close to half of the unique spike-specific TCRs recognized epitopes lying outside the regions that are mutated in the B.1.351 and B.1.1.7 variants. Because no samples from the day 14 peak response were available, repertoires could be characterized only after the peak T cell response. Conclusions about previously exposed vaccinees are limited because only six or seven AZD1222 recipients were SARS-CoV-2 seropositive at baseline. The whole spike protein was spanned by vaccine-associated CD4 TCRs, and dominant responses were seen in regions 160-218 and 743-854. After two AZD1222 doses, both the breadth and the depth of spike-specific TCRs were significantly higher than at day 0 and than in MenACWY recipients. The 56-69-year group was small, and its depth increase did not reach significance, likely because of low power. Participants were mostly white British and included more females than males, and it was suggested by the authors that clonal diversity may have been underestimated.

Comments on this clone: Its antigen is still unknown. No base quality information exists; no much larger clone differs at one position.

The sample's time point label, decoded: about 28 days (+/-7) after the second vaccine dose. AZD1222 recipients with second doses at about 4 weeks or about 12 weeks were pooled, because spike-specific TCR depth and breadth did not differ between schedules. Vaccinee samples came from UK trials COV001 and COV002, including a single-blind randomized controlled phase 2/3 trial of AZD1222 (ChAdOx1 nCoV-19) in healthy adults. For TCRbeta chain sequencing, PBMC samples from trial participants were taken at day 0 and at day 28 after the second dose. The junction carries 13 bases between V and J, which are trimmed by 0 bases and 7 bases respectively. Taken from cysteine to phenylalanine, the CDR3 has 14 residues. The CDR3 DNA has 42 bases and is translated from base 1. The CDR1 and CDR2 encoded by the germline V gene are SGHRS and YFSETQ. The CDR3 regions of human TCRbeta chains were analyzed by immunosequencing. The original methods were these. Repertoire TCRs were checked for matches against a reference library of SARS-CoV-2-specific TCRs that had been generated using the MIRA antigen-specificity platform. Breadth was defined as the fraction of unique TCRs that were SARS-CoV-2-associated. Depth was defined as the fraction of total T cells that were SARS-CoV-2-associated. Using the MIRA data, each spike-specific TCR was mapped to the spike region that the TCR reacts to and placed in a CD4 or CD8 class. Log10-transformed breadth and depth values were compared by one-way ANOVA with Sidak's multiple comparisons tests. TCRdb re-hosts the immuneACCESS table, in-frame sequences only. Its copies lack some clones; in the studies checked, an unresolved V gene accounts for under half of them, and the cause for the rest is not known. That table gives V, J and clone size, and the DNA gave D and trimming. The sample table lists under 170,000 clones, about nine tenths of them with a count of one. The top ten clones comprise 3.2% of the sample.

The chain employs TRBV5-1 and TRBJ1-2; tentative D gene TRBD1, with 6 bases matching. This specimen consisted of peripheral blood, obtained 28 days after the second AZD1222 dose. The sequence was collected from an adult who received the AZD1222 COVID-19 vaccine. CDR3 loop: CASSLEAGEGGYTF. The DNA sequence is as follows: TGCGCCAGCAGCTTGGAAGCAGGGGAGGGTGGCTACACCTTC.